This TCR beta chain was retrieved from a study of spatial heterogeneity in lung cancer. Study context: The average appearance count of each unique TCR and UMI combination in raw reads was more than 8.5. The study's findings and limits: Counts that tracked tumor mutation counts were those of expanded intratumoral alpha and beta TCRs. Coverage estimated for tumor T cells reached around 6.3% for alpha chains and around 12% for beta chains.

From the 5' RACE reads, TCRdb called clonotypes with MiXCR, one entry per CDR3 protein. Here the sample spans about 9,200 distinct CDR3 sequences, around 8.4% being singletons. The CDR3 has 14 residues. CDR1 and CDR2 from the germline V gene are SGHRS and YFSETQ. Time point: sample taken at primary tumor resection. The donors were 70 or so patients with non-small cell lung cancer that was early-stage and untreated. Whole RNA was taken from tumor, nontumor lung or frozen PBMC; it was then sequenced unsorted. For this clonotype: Its antigen is unidentified. The junction does not match germline at one end; this may be a read error.

The sequences come from lung tumor tissue, collected at surgery. The chain combines TRBV5-1 with TRBJ2-1, with TRBD2 matching 10 bases. The sequence was collected from a male donor with early-stage non-small cell lung cancer. The CDR3 region has the DNA TGCGCCGGCAGCTGGAATAGCGGGGGGAATGAGCAGTTCTTC. Its translation: CAGSWNSGGNEQFF.